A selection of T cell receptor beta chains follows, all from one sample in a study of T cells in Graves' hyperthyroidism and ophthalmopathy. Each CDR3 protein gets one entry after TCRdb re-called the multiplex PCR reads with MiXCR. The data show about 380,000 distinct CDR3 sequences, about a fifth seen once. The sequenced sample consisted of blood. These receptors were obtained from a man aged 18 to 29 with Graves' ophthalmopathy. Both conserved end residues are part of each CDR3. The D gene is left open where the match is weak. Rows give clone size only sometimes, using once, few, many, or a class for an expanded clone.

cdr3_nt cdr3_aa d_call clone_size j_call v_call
TGTGCCAGCAGTTTCATTCAGACGGGGGAGGGAGAGACCCAGTACTTC CASSFIQTGEGETQYF TRBD2 many TRBJ2-5 TRBV28
TGTGCCAGCAGTGGGGCTTCATACGAGCAGTACTTC CASSGASYEQYF . many TRBJ2-7 TRBV6-1
TGCAGTGCTAGTCCCATGACTAGCGGGGGGGCCGTCAATGAGCAGTTCTTC CSASPMTSGGAVNEQFF TRBD2 . TRBJ2-1 TRBV20-1
TGCAGTGCCGTGGGCCCACTGGACGACTATGGCTACACCTTC CSAVGPLDDYGYTF . many TRBJ1-2 TRBV20-1
TGTGCCAGCAGCTTAGCTAGTACGGGAGCTACTGAAGCTTTCTTT CASSLASTGATEAFF . many TRBJ1-1 TRBV7-9
TGTGCCTGGAGTGTACGAGGGGCAGGGCACAATGAAAAACTGTTTTTT CAWSVRGAGHNEKLFF . . TRBJ1-4 TRBV30
TGTGCCAGCAGCTGGGGGACAGGGCACAATTCACCCCTCCACTTT CASSWGTGHNSPLHF TRBD1 many TRBJ1-6 TRBV5-5
TGTGCCAGCTCAGAAGTCAATGAGCAGTTCTTC CASSEVNEQFF . many TRBJ2-1 TRBV18
TGTGCCAGCAGCCCGAGAGGGAACGAGCAGTACTTC CASSPRGNEQYF . many TRBJ2-7 TRBV27
TGTGCCAGCAGCGGAGGGACAGGGTCCCACGAGCAGTACTTC CASSGGTGSHEQYF TRBD1 many TRBJ2-7 TRBV7-9
TGTGCCAGCAGCACAACAGGGACCGATCAGCCCCAGCATTTT CASSTTGTDQPQHF . few TRBJ1-5 TRBV5-6
TGCGCCAGCAGCCCATGGACAGGGGGTAACTATGGCTACACCTTC CASSPWTGGNYGYTF TRBD1 few TRBJ1-2 TRBV5-1
TGCGCCAGCAGCTTGGGAACCTCCCTAGGGGCGAATGAGCAGTTCTTC CASSLGTSLGANEQFF . many TRBJ2-1 TRBV5-1
TGTGCCAGCAGCTCCCGGGACAGGGGAGGGACTGAAGCTTTCTTT CASSSRDRGGTEAFF TRBD1 many TRBJ1-1 TRBV11-2
TGCGCCAGCAGCTTGTTCGGGGGGGAGCAGCCCCAGCATTTT CASSLFGGEQPQHF . few TRBJ1-5 TRBV5-1
TGTGCCAGCTGGGGGGGCCGGGCAGATACGCAGTATTTT CASWGGRADTQYF . . TRBJ2-3 TRBV2